A selection of T cell receptor beta chains follows, all from one sample in a study of blood T cells in healthy people across ages. Using its own MiXCR run on the 5' RACE reads, TCRdb lists one record per CDR3 protein. The top ten clones hold approximately 22% of a sample with fewer than 2,000,000 distinct CDR3 sequences, about two fifths of them seen once. Material: blood. The receptors originated from a human donor in good health. CDR3s include the opening cysteine and the closing phenylalanine or tryptophan. D genes are given only for firm matches. Some rows have no size entry. The others give once, few or many, or a class for an expanded clone.

J	D	V	size	DNA	CDR3
TRBJ2-5	NA	TRBV12-3/TRBV12-4	NA	TGTGCCAGCAGTCCCATACCGTCTGGAAGGTACCAAGAGACCCAGTACTTC	CASSPIPSGRYQETQYF
TRBJ1-2	NA	TRBV7-2	NA	TGTGCCAGCAGCTTATGGACAGTGTTTAACTATGGCTACACCTTC	CASSLWTVFNYGYTF
TRBJ2-3	NA	TRBV7-3	NA	TGTGCCAGCAGCGTAGGGTCATGGGAGGATACGCAGTATTTT	CASSVGSWEDTQYF
TRBJ2-1	TRBD2	TRBV6-1	few	TGTGCCAGCACCCGACTAGCACCTCGGGACAATGAGCAGTTCTTC	CASTRLAPRDNEQFF
TRBJ2-4	NA	TRBV28	few	TGTGCCAGCAGTTTTGGACAGACCGGCATTCAGTACTTC	CASSFGQTGIQYF
TRBJ2-7	NA	TRBV7-9	NA	TGTGCCAGCAGCTTACCCCGCGGGCAGGGCCTCTACGAGCAGTACTTC	CASSLPRGQGLYEQYF
TRBJ2-5	NA	TRBV5-6	once	TGTGCCCGCACATACACCGGTCCGCAAGAGACCCAGTACTTC	CARTYTGPQETQYF
TRBJ1-2	NA	TRBV20-1	few	TGCAGTGCGAGGACCCTGGGTTCTCGAGGCTACACCTTC	CSARTLGSRGYTF
TRBJ1-2	NA	TRBV12-3/TRBV12-4	NA	TGTGCCAGCAGTTTAGGAGCTGATAACTATGGCTACACCTTC	CASSLGADNYGYTF
TRBJ1-1	NA	TRBV5-1	NA	TGCGCCAGCAGCCACGGGGCGGGGAACACTGAAGCTTTCTTT	CASSHGAGNTEAFF
TRBJ2-4	NA	TRBV20-1	NA	TGCAGTGCTAGGTGGGCCCACCCCTCCATTCAGTACTTC	CSARWAHPSIQYF
TRBJ2-7	TRBD1	TRBV2	few	TGTGCCAGCGAGGACAGGGACTCCTACGAGCAGTACTTC	CASEDRDSYEQYF
TRBJ1-1	NA	TRBV15	NA	TGTGCCACCAGCAGAGGGGTGCAGACCAACACTGAAGCTTTCTTC	CATSRGVQTNTEAFF
TRBJ2-5	NA	TRBV5-6	NA	TGTGCCAGCAGCCCGGGACGCCTGGGGTCCCAGTACTTC	CASSPGRLGSQYF
TRBJ2-7	TRBD1	TRBV27	many	TGCGCCAGCAGCTGGGACAGGGACTACGAGCAGTACTTC	CASSWDRDYEQYF
TRBJ2-3	TRBD2	TRBV4-3	few	TGCGCCAGCAGCCAAGATGTAGCTGGAGCGGGGGGGCAGGTAGATACGCAGTATTTT	CASSQDVAGAGGQVDTQYF
TRBJ2-2	NA	TRBV29-1	few	TGCAGCGCTTTAACCGGGGAGCTGTTTTTT	CSALTGELFF
TRBJ1-5	NA	TRBV6-6	few	TGTGCCAGCAGTTACGGCAGTTCTCATAGCAATCAGCCCCAGCATTTT	CASSYGSSHSNQPQHF
TRBJ1-1	NA	TRBV6-2/TRBV6-3	NA	TGTGCCAGCCGTACACCTTACACTGAAGCTTTCTTT	CASRTPYTEAFF
TRBJ2-5	NA	TRBV4-3	few	TGCGCCAGCAGCCAAGGTAGTAGCCGGCAGACCCAGGACTTC	CASSQGSSRQTQDF
TRBJ2-3	TRBD1	TRBV20-1	few	TGCAGTGCACAGGGGGTAGCAGATGCGCAGTATTTT	CSAQGVADAQYF
TRBJ1-5	NA	TRBV4-3	NA	TGCGCCAGCAGCCAAGTACGTGGAGATCAGCCCCAGCATTTT	CASSQVRGDQPQHF
TRBJ1-2	NA	TRBV7-2	many	TGTGCCAGCCAGCAGTACTATGGCTACACCTTC	CASQQYYGYTF
TRBJ2-1	TRBD2	TRBV6-2/TRBV6-3	NA	TGTGCCAGCATGATCGCGGGGGGATCCAATGAGCAGTTCTTC	CASMIAGGSNEQFF
TRBJ1-2	TRBD1	TRBV7-9	NA	TGTGCCAGCAGCTCGACAGGGGCTTCTAACTATGGCTACACCTTC	CASSSTGASNYGYTF
TRBJ1-5	NA	TRBV4-2	NA	TGTGCCAGCAGCCAGAATGGGGGAGAGGGCAATCAGCCCCAGCATTTT	CASSQNGGEGNQPQHF
TRBJ2-1	NA	TRBV11-1	once	TGTGCCAGCAGCTCGCGGGGCAGGGCCTTCTACAATGAGCAGTTCTTC	CASSSRGRAFYNEQFF
TRBJ2-1	NA	TRBV4-2	few	TGTGCCAGCAGTCCGGGACTCCCTATGGGCAATGAGCAGTTCTTC	CASSPGLPMGNEQFF
TRBJ2-7	NA	TRBV29-1	NA	TGCAGCGTTGATGTGGGCAGGGTCGGCGAGCAGTACTTC	CSVDVGRVGEQYF
TRBJ1-2	TRBD1	TRBV5-1	NA	TGCGCCAGCAGCTCTCATTCGACAGGGAGCGGTGGCTACACCTTC	CASSSHSTGSGGYTF
TRBJ1-5	NA	TRBV15	NA	TGTGCCACCAGCACCACCGCGGGGTCAGGGGAAGAGCCAAGTCAGCCCCAGCATTTT	CATSTTAGSGEEPSQPQHF
TRBJ2-7	NA	TRBV6-5	few	TGTGCCAGCAGTTACTCTGTCGAGGGATACGAGCAGTACTTC	CASSYSVEGYEQYF
TRBJ2-5	TRBD2	TRBV29-1	NA	TGCAGCGTTCAGCTAGCGGGGGGACAAGAGACCCAGTACTTC	CSVQLAGGQETQYF
TRBJ2-1	NA	TRBV28	NA	TGTGCCAGCAGTGAGCGCCCGCCTGAGCAGTTCTTC	CASSERPPEQFF
TRBJ1-1	NA	TRBV19	NA	TGTGCCAGTACCTTGGGCAGTAACACTGAAGCTTTCTTT	CASTLGSNTEAFF
TRBJ2-2	TRBD1	TRBV20-1	few	TGCAGTGCTAGGGACAGGGGGTTCCAGGGGACCGGGGAGCTGTTTTTT	CSARDRGFQGTGELFF
TRBJ2-1	TRBD2	TRBV12-3/TRBV12-4	few	TGTGCCAGCACAATGACGGCTAGCGGGTTCAATGAGCAGTTCTTC	CASTMTASGFNEQFF
TRBJ2-1	NA	TRBV4-3	NA	TGCGCCAGCAGCCAGATTCGCGGGGGCCATGAGCAGTTCTTC	CASSQIRGGHEQFF
TRBJ2-1	TRBD2	TRBV7-9	NA	TGTGCCAGCAGCCCTGCGGGGGGCAACCACAATGAGCAGTTCTTC	CASSPAGGNHNEQFF
TRBJ2-5	NA	TRBV10-3	NA	TGTGCCATCAGGGAGGGGAGCGGTCGGGAGACCCAGTACTTC	CAIREGSGRETQYF
TRBJ2-3	TRBD2	TRBV27	NA	TGTGCCAGCAGCGGGACTAGCGAGGAGTACACAGATACGCAGTATTTT	CASSGTSEEYTDTQYF
TRBJ2-7	NA	TRBV7-2	NA	TGTGCCAGCAGCTCGATTAGCGAGGCTACCGGGTTACCTGGTGAGCAGTACTTC	CASSSISEATGLPGEQYF
TRBJ1-2	NA	TRBV29-1	NA	TGCAGCGTTGGGGGGGGCTGGGGCTACACCTTC	CSVGGGWGYTF
TRBJ1-4	NA	TRBV5-1	NA	TGCGCCAGCAGCTTGGACGGATCTAATGAAAAACTGTTTTTT	CASSLDGSNEKLFF
TRBJ2-7	NA	TRBV27	NA	TGTGCCAGCAGTTTATTTTGGGGTCCCTACGAGCAGTACTTC	CASSLFWGPYEQYF
TRBJ1-1	NA	TRBV7-8	NA	TGTGCCAGCAGCATACAGGGCACTGAAGCTTTCTTT	CASSIQGTEAFF
TRBJ2-3	NA	TRBV7-3	NA	TGTGCCAGCAGCTGTAGCCCCACAGATACGCAGTATTTT	CASSCSPTDTQYF
TRBJ2-5	NA	TRBV20-1	NA	TGCAGTGCTAGAGAATTGGGGCCACGGGAGACCCAGTACTTC	CSARELGPRETQYF
TRBJ2-1	TRBD1	TRBV5-6	NA	TGTGCCAGCAGCTTGAGGGGGCAGGGGGCTTGGGAGCAGTTCTTC	CASSLRGQGAWEQFF
TRBJ1-5	NA	TRBV6-5	NA	TGTGCCAGACCCCTAAGAACCAACAATCAGCCCCAGCATTTT	CARPLRTNNQPQHF
TRBJ2-3	TRBD2	TRBV7-2	NA	TGTGCCAGCAGCCCAACCCCGGGACTAGCGGGGGGGCCTAGCACAGATACGCAGTATTTT	CASSPTPGLAGGPSTDTQYF
TRBJ2-7	NA	TRBV10-3	NA	TGTGCCATCAGCCTTACAACCTACGAGCAGTACTTC	CAISLTTYEQYF